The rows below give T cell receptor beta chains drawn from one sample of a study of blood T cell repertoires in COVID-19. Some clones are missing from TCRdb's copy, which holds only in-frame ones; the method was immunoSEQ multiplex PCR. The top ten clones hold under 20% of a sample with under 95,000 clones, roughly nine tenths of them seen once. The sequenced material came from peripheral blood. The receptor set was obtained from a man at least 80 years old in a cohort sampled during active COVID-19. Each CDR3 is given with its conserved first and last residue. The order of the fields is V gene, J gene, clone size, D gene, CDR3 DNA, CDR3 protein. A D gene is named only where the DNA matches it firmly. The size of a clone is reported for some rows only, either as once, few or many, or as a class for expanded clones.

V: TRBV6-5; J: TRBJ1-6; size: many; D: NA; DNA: TGTGCCAGCAGTTACGCGACAGAATATGGGCTTTCACCCCTCCACTTT; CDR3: CASSYATEYGLSPLHF
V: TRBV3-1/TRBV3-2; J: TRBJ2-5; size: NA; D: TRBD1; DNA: TGTGCCAGCAGCCAAGGGCTCGGGACAGGGGTAGAGACCCAGTACTTC; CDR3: CASSQGLGTGVETQYF
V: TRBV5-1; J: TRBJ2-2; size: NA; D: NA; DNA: TGCGCCAGCTATCAGCCCGGGGAGGCCGGGGAGCTGTTTTTT; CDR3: CASYQPGEAGELFF
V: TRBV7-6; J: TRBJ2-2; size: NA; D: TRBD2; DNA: TGTGCCAGCAGATCTAGCGGGGCCACGTCCACCGGGGAGCTGTTTTTT; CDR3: CASRSSGATSTGELFF
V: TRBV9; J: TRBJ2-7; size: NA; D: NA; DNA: TGTGCCAGCAGCGTAGGGGACAAGCACTACGAGCAGTACTTC; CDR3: CASSVGDKHYEQYF
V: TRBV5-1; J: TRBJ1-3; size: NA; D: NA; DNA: TGCGCCAGCAGCTTAAGGTCGGATGCGGCAGTCGGAAACACCATATATTTT; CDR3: CASSLRSDAAVGNTIYF
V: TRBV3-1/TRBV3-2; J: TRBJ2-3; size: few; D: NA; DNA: TGTGCCAGCAGTCAAGGCCTCAGGGATACGCAGTATTTT; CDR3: CASSQGLRDTQYF
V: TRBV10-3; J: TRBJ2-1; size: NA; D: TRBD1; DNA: TGTGCCATCAGGGACAGGGGAACAAATGAGCAGTTCTTC; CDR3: CAIRDRGTNEQFF
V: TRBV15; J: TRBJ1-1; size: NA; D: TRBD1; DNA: TGTGCCACCAGCAGAAACCTACAGGGGGCTGGGGCTTTCTTT; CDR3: CATSRNLQGAGAFF
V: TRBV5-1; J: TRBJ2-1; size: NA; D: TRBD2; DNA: TGCGCCAGCAGCCGATTCAAAGCGGGGGGCCCAAGCTCCTACAATGAGCAGTTCTTC; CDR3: CASSRFKAGGPSSYNEQFF
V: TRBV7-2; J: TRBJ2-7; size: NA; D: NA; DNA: TGTGCCAGCAGCTCTTACAGGGTTTTACCCTACGAGCAGTACTTC; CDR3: CASSSYRVLPYEQYF
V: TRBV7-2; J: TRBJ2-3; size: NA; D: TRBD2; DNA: TGTGCCAGCAGCCAGCCTGGCGGGGGGGCGCCAGATACGCAGTATTTT; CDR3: CASSQPGGGAPDTQYF
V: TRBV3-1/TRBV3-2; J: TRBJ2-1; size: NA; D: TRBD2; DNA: TGTGCCAGCACCTCTAGCGGGCACAATGAGCAGTTCTTC; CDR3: CASTSSGHNEQFF
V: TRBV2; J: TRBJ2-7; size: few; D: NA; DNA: TGTGCCAGCAGTGTGACGGGATACGAGCAGTACTTC; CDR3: CASSVTGYEQYF
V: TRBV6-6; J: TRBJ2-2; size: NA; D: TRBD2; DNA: TGTGCCAGCAGTTACTCATCCAGCGGGGGTGCCGGGGAGCTGTTTTTT; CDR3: CASSYSSSGGAGELFF
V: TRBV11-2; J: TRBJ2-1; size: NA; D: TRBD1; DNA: TGTGCCAGCAGCCCGACAGGGTCGAAAATTAATGAGCAGTTCTTC; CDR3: CASSPTGSKINEQFF
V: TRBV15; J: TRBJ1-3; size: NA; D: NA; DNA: TGTGCCACCAGCAGAGATAGGTCCCAGGGGCCTTCCCTCGGAAACACCATATATTTT; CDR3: CATSRDRSQGPSLGNTIYF
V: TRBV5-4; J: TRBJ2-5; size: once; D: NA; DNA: TGTGCCAGCAGCCCCACCGAGAGGATGGAGACCCAGTACTTC; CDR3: CASSPTERMETQYF
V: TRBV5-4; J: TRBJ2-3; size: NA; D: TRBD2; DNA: TGTGCCAGCAGCTCGGAGAGTGGAACGGGGGGGGGTACGCAGTATTTT; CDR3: CASSSESGTGGGTQYF
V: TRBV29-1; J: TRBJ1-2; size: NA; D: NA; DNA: TGCAGCGTTGAACCGGCAGGCTTGGTTGGCTATGGCTACACCTTC; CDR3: CSVEPAGLVGYGYTF
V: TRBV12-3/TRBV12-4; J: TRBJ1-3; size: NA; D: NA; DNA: TGTGCCAGCAGCGGGGGGGGAACGGACACCATATATTTT; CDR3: CASSGGGTDTIYF
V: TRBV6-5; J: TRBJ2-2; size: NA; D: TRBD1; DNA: TGTGCCAGCAGTTACGGTCGACACAGGGGTTTGGGGGAGCTGTTTTTT; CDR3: CASSYGRHRGLGELFF
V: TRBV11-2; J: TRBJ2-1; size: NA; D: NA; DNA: TGTGCCAGCAGCTTACAAGGGCCAGGGGTGGGCAATGAGCAGTTCTTC; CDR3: CASSLQGPGVGNEQFF
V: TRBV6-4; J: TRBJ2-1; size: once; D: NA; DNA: TGTGCCAGCAGGCGAACAGGGCTTGCCTACAATGAGCAGTTCTTC; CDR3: CASRRTGLAYNEQFF
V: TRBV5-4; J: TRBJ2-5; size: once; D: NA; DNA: TGTGCCAGCAGCCGGGGACTGCAAGAGACCCAGTACTTC; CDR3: CASSRGLQETQYF
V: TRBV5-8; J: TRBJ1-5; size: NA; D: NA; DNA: TGTGCCAGCAGGCGAACCGTGACAGGTCCTTTTGAGCCCCAGCATTTT; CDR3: CASRRTVTGPFEPQHF
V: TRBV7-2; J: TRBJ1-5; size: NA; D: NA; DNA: TGTGCCAGCAGCTTGACGCGGGGTAAGGGGCAGCCCCAGCATTTT; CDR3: CASSLTRGKGQPQHF
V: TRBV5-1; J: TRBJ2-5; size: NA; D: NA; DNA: TGCGCCAGCAGCTTGCTTGCTAGCGCCCAAGAGACCCAGTACTTC; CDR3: CASSLLASAQETQYF
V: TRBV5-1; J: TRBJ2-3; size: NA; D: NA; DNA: TGCGCCAGCAGCTTGGAGGACAGCCTGAGCACAGATACGCAGTATTTT; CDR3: CASSLEDSLSTDTQYF
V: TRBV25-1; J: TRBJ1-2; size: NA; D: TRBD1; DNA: TGTGCCAGCAGGGGGGACAGGGGGCTCTCTGGCTACACCTTC; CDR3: CASRGDRGLSGYTF
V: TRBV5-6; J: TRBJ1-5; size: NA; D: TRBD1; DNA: TGTGCCAGCAGCTATTCCCGGGACAGGGGAGGCAATCAGCCCCAGCATTTT; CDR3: CASSYSRDRGGNQPQHF
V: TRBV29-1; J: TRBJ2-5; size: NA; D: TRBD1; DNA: TGCAGCGTTGGGGACAGGAATTATCAAGAGACCCAGTACTTC; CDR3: CSVGDRNYQETQYF
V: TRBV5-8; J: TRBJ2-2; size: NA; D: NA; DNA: TGTGCCAGCAGTTCCGGGACACCGAACACCGGGGAGCTGTTTTTT; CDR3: CASSSGTPNTGELFF
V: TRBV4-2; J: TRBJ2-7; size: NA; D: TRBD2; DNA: TGTGCCAGCAGCCAGGATCGAGATGGGTCGGGGGGAGCCTACGAGCAGTACTTC; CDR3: CASSQDRDGSGGAYEQYF
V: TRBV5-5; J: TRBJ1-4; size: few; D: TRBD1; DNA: TGTGCCAGCAGCTTTGGGACAGATAATGAAAAACTGTTTTTT; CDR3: CASSFGTDNEKLFF
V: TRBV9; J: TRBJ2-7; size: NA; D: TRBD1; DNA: TGTGCCAGCAGCGTAGCGTGGGACAGGGGCTACGAGCAGTACTTC; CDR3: CASSVAWDRGYEQYF
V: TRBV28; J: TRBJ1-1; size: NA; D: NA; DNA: TGTGCCAGCAGTTTACCTTTGAGACAGAGGAACACTGAAGCTTTCTTT; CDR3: CASSLPLRQRNTEAFF
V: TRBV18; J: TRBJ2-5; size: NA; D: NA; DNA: TGTGCCAGCTCCGAGGGGGAGGAGACCCAGTACTTC; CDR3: CASSEGEETQYF
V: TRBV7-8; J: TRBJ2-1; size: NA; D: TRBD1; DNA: TGTGCCAGCAGCCCGGGACAGGGGGGGTTCTTC; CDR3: CASSPGQGGFF
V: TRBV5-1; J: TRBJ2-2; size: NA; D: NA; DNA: TGCGCCAGCAGCTCAGGGAAAAACACCGGGGAGCTGTTTTTT; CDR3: CASSSGKNTGELFF
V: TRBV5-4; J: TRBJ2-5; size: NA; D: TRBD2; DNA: TGTGCCAGCAGCTTGGCAATGAGCGGGGGGCATCAAGAGACCCAGTACTTC; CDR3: CASSLAMSGGHQETQYF
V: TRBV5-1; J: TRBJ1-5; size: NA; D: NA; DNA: TGCGCCAGCAGCTTGGCGGGGAATCAGCCCCAGCATTTT; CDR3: CASSLAGNQPQHF
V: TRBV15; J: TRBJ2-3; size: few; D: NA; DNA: TGTGCCACCAGCGGGACTTCGGGCGGGGGCGCAGATACGCAGTATTTT; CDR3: CATSGTSGGGADTQYF
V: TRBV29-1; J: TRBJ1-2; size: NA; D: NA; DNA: TGCAGCGCCGGACACGGCAACTATGGCTACACCTTC; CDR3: CSAGHGNYGYTF
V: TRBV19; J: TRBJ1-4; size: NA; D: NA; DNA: TGTGCCAGTAGTATCGTGAGGGACTACGCAACTAATGAAAAACTGTTTTTT; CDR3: CASSIVRDYATNEKLFF
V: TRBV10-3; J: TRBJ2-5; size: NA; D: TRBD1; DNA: TGTGCCATCAGTGAGTCTGTGACAGGGCAAGAGACCCAGTACTTC; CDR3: CAISESVTGQETQYF
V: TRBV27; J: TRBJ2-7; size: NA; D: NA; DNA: TGTGCCAGCAGGAGACAGGACGGCTCCTACGAGCAGTACTTC; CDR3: CASRRQDGSYEQYF